The 28 T cell receptor beta chains given below trace back to one sample, sequenced in a study of blood T cell repertoires in COVID-19. Assay used: immunoSEQ multiplex PCR; TCRdb lists only in-frame clones, some missing. The sample consists of about 74,000 clones, roughly 79% of them appearing once. The sample taken for sequencing was peripheral blood. The receptors here all came from a man aged 65 to 79 with acute or convalescent COVID-19.

The genes are TRBV28 and TRBJ1-1, with D perhaps TRBD1 (6 bases). CDR3 size: 15 residues. Per the germline V gene, CDR1 is MDHEN and CDR2 is SYDVKM. Trimming pared 5 bases from V and 4 bases from J, leaving 17 bases between. CDR3 in DNA: TGTGCCAGCAGTGCTACCCGAGGGGGTTCCACTGAAGCTTTCTTT. This gives the protein CASSATRGGSTEAFF.

The chain combines TRBV28 with TRBJ1-6; maybe TRBD1 (6 bases). The germline CDR1 and CDR2 sequences are MDHEN and SYDVKM. Between the trimmed V and J ends, which lost 7 bases and 5 bases, there was a span of 9 bases. The CDR3 loop spans 13 amino acids. The CDR3 coding sequence is TGTGCCAGCAAGGGGGTTCATAATTCACCCCTCCACTTT. This gives the protein CASKGVHNSPLHF.

J is TRBJ1-4 and V is TRBV19; D is unresolved. V was pared by 3 bases and J by 8 bases, with 16 bases between. The CDR3 loop spans 15 amino acids. Germline CDR1 and CDR2: LNHDA and SQIVND (reference sequence). For the CDR3, the DNA is TGTGCCAGTAGTATGAATATAGGAGGAATGGAAAAACTGTTTTTT. Amino acids: CASSMNIGGMEKLFF.

Only a few counts were recorded for this clone. This chain uses TRBV6-6 with TRBJ1-1; the D gene is possibly TRBD1 (6 bases). CDR3 length: 14 amino acids. Germline CDR1 MNHNY, CDR2 SVGAGI (reference sequence). V was clipped by 4 bases and J by 0 bases, with 9 bases between them. The CDR3 nucleotides are TGTGCCAGCAGTTCCAGGGGTCTGAACACTGAAGCTTTCTTT. As protein: CASSSRGLNTEAFF.

This clone was detected many times. The rearrangement links TRBV7-9 to TRBJ2-2; weak D call: TRBD1 (5 bases). This CDR3 is built from 13 residues. V was pared by 0 bases and J by 8 bases, with 7 bases between. Germline CDR1 is SEHNR and CDR2 is FQNEAQ (reference sequence). CDR3 in amino acids: CASSLAQGGELFF. CDR3 nucleotides: TGTGCCAGCAGCTTAGCGCAGGGAGGGGAGCTGTTTTTT.

This clone was counted a single time. V usage is TRBV5-1 and J usage is TRBJ2-6; unclear D gene. The CDR3 runs 16 residues. CDR1 SGHRS and CDR2 YFSETQ come from the germline V gene. V was trimmed by 0 bases and J by 2 bases, leaving 9 bases between them. CDR3 loop: CASSLVETPGANVLTF. The DNA of the CDR3 is TGCGCCAGCAGCTTGGTAGAAACCCCTGGGGCCAACGTCCTGACTTTC. The full variable domain, with the rest looked up from reference TRBV5-1 and TRBJ2-6, is KAGVTQTPRYLIKTRGQQVTLSCSPISGHRSVSWYQQTPGQGLQFLFEYFSETQRNKGNFPGRFSGRQFSNSRSEMNVSTLELGDSALYLCASSLVETPGANVLTFGAGSRLTVL.

This chain connects TRBV5-1 to TRBJ1-2; D is uncertain. V was cut by 6 bases and J by 0 bases, with 15 bases left in between. The CDR3 covers 15 residues. Germline CDR1 SGHRS, CDR2 YFSETQ. DNA for the CDR3: TGCGCCAGCAAGAATTCTCCCTATGCTAACTATGGCTACACCTTC. Translating it yields CASKNSPYANYGYTF. Using reference TRBV5-1 and TRBJ1-2 for the parts outside the CDR3, the full variable domain is KAGVTQTPRYLIKTRGQQVTLSCSPISGHRSVSWYQQTPGQGLQFLFEYFSETQRNKGNFPGRFSGRQFSNSRSEMNVSTLELGDSALYLCASKNSPYANYGYTFGSGTRLTVV.

This CDR3 reads CASSEDQGQFNEQFF. For the CDR3, the DNA is TGTGCCAGCAGTGAGGATCAGGGTCAGTTCAATGAGCAGTTCTTC. V usage is TRBV6-4 and J usage is TRBJ2-1; D is perhaps TRBD1 (5 bases). CDR1 is MRHNA, CDR2 SNTAGT, per germline. This CDR3 has 15 residues. V lost 3 bases and J lost 6, with 15 bases in between.

This clone has a single count. The chain employs TRBV12-5 and TRBJ2-1; 11 bases agree with TRBD2. The CDR3 sequence is 15 residues long. Germline V gives CDR1 LGHNT, CDR2 FRNRAP. V shed 5 bases and J 4 bases; nucleotides not matched to a gene: 4. The CDR3 spells CASGPGTSGYNEQFF. Here the CDR3 DNA reads TGTGCTAGTGGTCCGGGGACTAGCGGTTACAATGAGCAGTTCTTC. Full variable domain (missing parts from reference TRBV12-5 and TRBJ2-1): DARVTQTPRHKVTEMGQEVTMRCQPILGHNTVFWYRQTMMQGLELLAYFRNRAPLDDSGMPKDRFSAEMPDATLATLKIQPSEPRDSAVYFCASGPGTSGYNEQFFGPGTRLTVL.

The J gene is TRBJ1-1, the V gene TRBV12-5; 7 nucleotides agree with TRBD1. Germline V lookup: CDR1 LGHNT, CDR2 FRNRAP. V gave up 8 bases and J gave up 1 base; unmatched junction bases: 4. The CDR3 consists of 13 residues. The CDR3 DNA is TGTGCTAGTACTAGGGGGCCGAACACTGAAGCTTTCTTT. It specifies CASTRGPNTEAFF.

J is TRBJ2-7 and V is TRBV4-1; a weak D match, TRBD1 (5 bases). Germline V CDR1 and CDR2: MGHRA, YSYEKL. The CDR3 contains 17 residues. V lost 2 bases and J 3 bases, leaving 20 bases between the germline ends. The CDR3 DNA follows: TGCGCCAGCAGCCAACCGGCCGGTGGGGCTAGGGGCTACGAGCAGTACTTC. The encoded protein is CASSQPAGGARGYEQYF.

The chain employs TRBV15 and TRBJ2-2; TRBD1 might be the D (6 bases). This CDR3 spans 16 amino acids. Looked up from germline, CDR1 is LNHNV and CDR2 is YYDKDF (reference sequence). V lost 0 bases and J 1 base, leaving 9 bases between the germline ends. In nucleotides, the CDR3 is TGTGCCACCAGCAGAGAACGACAGGAGAACACCGGGGAGCTGTTTTTT. Protein sequence: CATSRERQENTGELFF.

This clone was seen more than once but under ten times. J is TRBJ1-3 and V is TRBV6-5, with D perhaps matching TRBD1 (6 bases). The germline V gene encodes CDR1 MNHEY and CDR2 SVGAGI. This CDR3 has 13 amino acids. CDR3 residues: CASLGGLRNTIYF. The CDR3 DNA sequence: TGTGCGAGCCTCGGGGGGCTCCGGAACACCATATATTTT.

The V call is TRBV28, the J call TRBJ1-4, with 8 bases lining up with TRBD1. The CDR3 runs 13 residues. Trimming removed 10 bases from V and 5 bases from J; junction bases left unmatched: 6. Germline CDR1 reads MDHEN; CDR2 reads SYDVKM. CDR3 bases: TGTGCCACCAAGACAGGGGTCAATGAAAAACTGTTTTTT. It yields the protein CATKTGVNEKLFF.

This chain uses TRBV19 with TRBJ2-6; TRBD1 aligns across 8 bases. The CDR3 is made up of 16 amino acids. Looked up from germline, CDR1 is LNHDA and CDR2 is SQIVND (reference sequence). After removal of 3 bases from V and 2 bases from J, the junction contained 3 bases not matched to a gene. The CDR3 loop is CASSIQTGAGANVLTF. The CDR3 region has the DNA TGTGCCAGTAGTATCCAGACAGGGGCTGGGGCCAACGTCCTGACTTTC.

CDR3 loop: CATSRDGGQGQETQYF. CDR3 DNA: TGTGCCACCAGCAGAGATGGGGGACAGGGGCAAGAGACCCAGTACTTC. This chain links TRBV15 with TRBJ2-5, with 10 bases lining up with TRBD1. Germline CDR1 reads LNHNV; CDR2 reads YYDKDF (reference sequence). Losses at the gene ends were 0 bases for V and 2 bases for J; bases not matched to a gene: 3. The CDR3 loop spans 16 amino acids.

CDR3 in amino acids: CASSQVAGDFEQYF. CDR3 DNA: TGCGCCAGCAGCCAAGTAGCGGGAGATTTCGAGCAGTACTTC. The J gene is TRBJ2-7, the V gene TRBV4-3; TRBD2 agrees at 9 bases. There are 14 residues in the CDR3. J lost 6 bases, V lost 1 base, and 4 bases had no gene match. Germline-derived CDR1 and CDR2 are LGHNA and YSLEER.

The rearrangement joins TRBV4-1 to TRBJ2-1, with D possibly TRBD1 on 5 matching bases. V lost 4 bases to trimming and J lost 4 bases, with 11 bases between them. CDR1 is MGHRA, CDR2 YSYEKL, per germline. The CDR3 runs 14 residues. The CDR3 bases are TGCGCCAGCAGCCCCGGACACTTTTACAATGAGCAGTTCTTC. This codes for CASSPGHFYNEQFF.

The rearrangement uses TRBV28 and TRBJ1-4, with TRBD1 matching 8 bases. J lost 5 bases, V lost 4 bases, and 6 bases had no gene match. Germline V lookup: CDR1 MDHEN, CDR2 SYDVKM. This CDR3 spans 15 amino acids. The CDR3 DNA reads TGTGCCAGCAGTTCCCCAGGGGGCCGGAATGAAAAACTGTTTTTT. It specifies CASSSPGGRNEKLFF.

V is TRBV19 and J is TRBJ2-3, with TRBD2 identical over 11 bases. After removal of 9 bases from V and 0 bases from J, the junction contained 5 bases not matched to a gene. This CDR3 is built from 15 residues. Per the germline V gene, CDR1 is LNHDA and CDR2 is SQIVND (reference sequence). The chain's CDR3 is CASLRTSGSTDTQYF. Written as DNA, the CDR3 is TGTGCCAGCTTACGGACTAGCGGGAGCACAGATACGCAGTATTTT.

This chain connects TRBV12-3 or TRBV12-4 to TRBJ1-5; 7 positions match TRBD1. The V gene end was trimmed by 5 bases and the J gene end by 4 bases; junction bases not matched to a gene: 2. This CDR3 is built from 13 residues. CDR3 nucleotide sequence: TGTGCCAGCAGTGTGACAGGGAATCAGCCCCAGCATTTT. Protein sequence: CASSVTGNQPQHF.

This chain connects TRBV4-3 to TRBJ2-1; D might be TRBD2 (5 bases). V lost 0 bases to trimming and J lost 5 bases, with 14 bases between them. Germline CDR1 LGHNA, CDR2 YSLEER. CDR3 length: 16 amino acids. The CDR3, as DNA: TGCGCCAGCAGCCAAGACTGGGGAGTGGAGCACAATGAGCAGTTCTTC. It yields the protein CASSQDWGVEHNEQFF.

The CDR3: CASSLLVPEGTEAFF. In DNA form, the CDR3 reads TGTGCCAGCAGTTTACTAGTACCCGAGGGCACTGAAGCTTTCTTT. The chain combines TRBV28 with TRBJ1-1; D gene unclear. This CDR3 spans 15 amino acids. Between the trimmed V and J ends, which lost 2 bases and 4 bases, there was a span of 14 bases. CDR1 is MDHEN, CDR2 SYDVKM, per germline.

The chain couples TRBV18 to TRBJ1-6; D is uncertain. The CDR3 length is 16 residues. The germline V and J ends were trimmed by 1 base and 9 bases, with 16 bases remaining between them. Germline V CDR1 and CDR2: KGHSH, LQKENI. CDR3 DNA sequence: TGTGCCAGCTCACCACGGGTTGAGGGAGGAGGTTCACCCCTCCACTTT. This gives the protein CASSPRVEGGGSPLHF.

The chain recombines TRBV19 with TRBJ1-5; tentative D call: TRBD1 (6 bases). The CDR3 loop spans 14 amino acids. V was cut by 5 bases and J by 7 bases, with 15 bases left in between. Germline V CDR1 and CDR2: LNHDA, SQIVND (reference sequence). The chain's CDR3 is CASSSQGYGQPQHF. For the CDR3, the DNA is TGTGCCAGTAGTTCACAGGGTTACGGGCAGCCCCAGCATTTT.

The chain employs TRBV9 and TRBJ1-1, with D perhaps TRBD1 (5 bases). The CDR3 runs to 15 residues. Trimming cost V 3 bases and J 4 bases, with 16 bases left between them. Germline V gene lookup returns CDR1 SGDLS and CDR2 YYNGEE. The CDR3 here is CASSATPGPATEAFF. In DNA form, the CDR3 reads TGTGCCAGCAGCGCAACTCCAGGGCCCGCCACTGAAGCTTTCTTT.

The genes are TRBV7-8 and TRBJ1-4, with D uncertain. Trimming cost V 1 base and J 8 bases, with 8 bases left between them. The V gene's germline CDR1 is SGHVS and CDR2 FQNEAQ. The CDR3 runs 13 residues. CDR3 in DNA: TGTGCCAGCAGCTTAGTTAGGAGCGAAAAACTGTTTTTT. Translating it yields CASSLVRSEKLFF.

The chain is built from TRBV11-3 and TRBJ1-4; unclear D gene. There are 14 residues in the CDR3. Germline V gene lookup returns CDR1 SGHNT and CDR2 YENEEA. The V end lost 7 bases, the J end lost 1 base, and 10 bases lay between the germline ends. In nucleotides, the CDR3 is TGTGCCAGCATCCGGGGAGGAACTAATGAAAAACTGTTTTTT. The encoded protein is CASIRGGTNEKLFF.